These 12 T cell receptor beta chains were sequenced from one sample in a study of B cell selection in AIRE deficiency. Sorting defined conventional CD4 T cells as CD4+CD127+. Profiled with immunoSEQ multiplex PCR; TCRdb holds only in-frame clones, not every one. The sample yields some 19,000 clones, more than 95% seen once. The source material was conventional CD4+ T cells sorted from PBMCs. The origin of the receptors is a human donor with AIRE deficiency.

This chain connects TRBV28 to TRBJ1-6, with D perhaps matching TRBD1 (5 bases). The CDR3 loop spans 15 amino acids. From germline, CDR1 is MDHEN and CDR2 SYDVKM. V shed 8 bases and J shed 6 bases, with 17 bases lying between them. This CDR3 is CASGGRPLSNSPLHF. The CDR3 DNA reads as TGTGCCAGCGGGGGGAGACCCTTAAGTAATTCACCCCTCCACTTT. Filled out from reference TRBV28 and TRBJ1-6, the complete variable domain reads DVKVTQSSRYLVKRTGEKVFLECVQDMDHENMFWYRQDPGLGLRLIYFSYDVKMKEKGDIPEGYSVSREKKERFSLILESASTNQTSMYLCASGGRPLSNSPLHFGNGTRLTVT.

The rearrangement uses TRBV11-3 and TRBJ1-2; possible D gene TRBD1, 5 bases. V was trimmed by 3 bases and J by 4 bases, leaving 12 bases between them. This CDR3 contains 14 residues. CDR1 is SGHNT and CDR2 is YENEEA in the germline V gene. The CDR3 DNA follows: TGTGCCAGCAGCTTGGGGGAATTCGGCTATGGCTACACCTTC. Translation: CASSLGEFGYGYTF. The variable domain in full, with the rest retrieved from reference TRBV11-3 and TRBJ1-2, is EAGVVQSPRYKIIEKKQPVAFWCNPISGHNTLYWYLQNLGQGPELLIRYENEEAVDDSQLPKDRFSAERLKGVDSTLKIQPAELGDSAVYLCASSLGEFGYGYTFGSGTRLTVV.

The chain carries TRBV6-1 and TRBJ2-7; a weak D match, TRBD1 (6 bases). The CDR3 sequence is 13 residues long. Germline CDR1 MNHNS, CDR2 SASEGT. The V end was cut by 5 bases, the J end by 1 base, with 9 bases between. CDR3 loop: CASSLQGSYEQYF. The CDR3 DNA reads TGTGCCAGCAGTCTACAGGGTTCCTACGAGCAGTACTTC.

V and J are TRBV11-3 and TRBJ2-2; unclear D gene. Deletions cut 5 bases from V and 3 bases from J, with 16 bases between. Per germline, CDR1 SGHNT and CDR2 YENEEA. This CDR3 has 16 residues. The CDR3 DNA reads TGTGCCAGCAGCCGCACGACGGGTTGGGACACCGGGGAGCTGTTTTTT. Encoded protein: CASSRTTGWDTGELFF.

This chain uses TRBV7-2 with TRBJ2-5, with TRBD2 identical over 7 bases. V lost 5 bases to trimming and J lost 3 bases; unmatched junction nucleotides: 12. The germline V gene encodes CDR1 SGHTA and CDR2 FQGNSA. The CDR3 totals 16 residues. CDR3 amino acids: CASSHLAGAKKETQYF. The CDR3 bases are TGTGCCAGCAGCCACTTGGCGGGAGCGAAGAAAGAGACCCAGTACTTC.

The CDR3 bases are TGTGCCAGCAGCCCAACACTAGGGCGTGGAAGGGATACGCAGTATTTT. Its protein is CASSPTLGRGRDTQYF. The chain recombines TRBV4-2 with TRBJ2-3; TRBD2 might be the D (5 bases). The CDR3 covers 16 residues. Trimming stripped 4 bases from V and 6 bases from J, with 20 bases between. Germline loops: CDR1 LGHNA, CDR2 YNFKEQ.

The chain has TRBV2 and TRBJ2-1, with TRBD2 matching 10 bases. Germline V gives CDR1 SNHLY, CDR2 FYNNEI. This CDR3 is built from 13 residues. The V and J ends lost 11 bases and 7 bases, in that order; junction bases with no gene match: 8. The CDR3 DNA is TGTGCCTGCGCCGGGACTAGCGTTAATGAGCAGTTCTTC. It translates to CACAGTSVNEQFF.

The sample holds one count of this clone. V and J are TRBV7-2 and TRBJ2-5; the match to TRBD2 covers 10 bases. The V segment lost 2 bases and the J segment 5 bases; nucleotides outside the gene matches: 11. CDR1 SGHTA and CDR2 FQGNSA come from the germline V gene. The CDR3 runs 17 residues. As DNA, the CDR3 is TGTGCCAGCAGCTTAAGTAGCGGGGGGATCTCGAGGGAGACCCAGTACTTC. As protein: CASSLSSGGISRETQYF.

The genes are TRBV7-8 and TRBJ2-1, with 13 bases matching TRBD2. The V gene end was trimmed by 5 bases and the J gene end by 2 bases; junction bases not matched to a gene: 9. Germline V gives CDR1 SGHVS, CDR2 FQNEAQ. The CDR3 covers 18 residues. For the CDR3, the DNA is TGTGCCAGCAGCCAAAGGACTAGCGGGAGCAGGGCCTACAATGAGCAGTTCTTC. This codes for CASSQRTSGSRAYNEQFF.

The V and J genes are TRBV18 and TRBJ2-7; D call uncertain. Looked up from germline, CDR1 is KGHSH and CDR2 is LQKENI. Trimming took off 2 bases at V and 7 bases at J, with 12 bases between the two ends. The CDR3 extends over 13 amino acids. This CDR3 is CASSPNDLGEQYF. The CDR3 nucleotides read TGTGCCAGCTCACCAAACGACTTGGGAGAGCAGTACTTC.

CDR3 loop: CASSFRGSPNTEAFF. The CDR3 DNA reads as TGTGCCAGCAGTTTTCGGGGCTCGCCGAACACTGAAGCTTTCTTT. V usage is TRBV27 and J usage is TRBJ1-1, with a possible D match to TRBD1 (5 bases). This CDR3 comprises 15 residues. Germline loops: CDR1 MNHEY, CDR2 SMNVEV (reference sequence). With 3 bases removed from V and 1 base from J, the gap between germline ends came to 12 bases.

The chain has TRBV29-1 and TRBJ2-3; D gene unclear. Trimming shortened V by 1 base and J by 6 bases, and 8 bases separated the two germline ends. Germline lookup yields CDR1 SQVTM and CDR2 ANQGSEA. The CDR3 runs 12 residues. DNA of the CDR3: TGCAGCGTTGAAGGAGCCCGGGATACGCAGTATTTT. It encodes CSVEGARDTQYF.